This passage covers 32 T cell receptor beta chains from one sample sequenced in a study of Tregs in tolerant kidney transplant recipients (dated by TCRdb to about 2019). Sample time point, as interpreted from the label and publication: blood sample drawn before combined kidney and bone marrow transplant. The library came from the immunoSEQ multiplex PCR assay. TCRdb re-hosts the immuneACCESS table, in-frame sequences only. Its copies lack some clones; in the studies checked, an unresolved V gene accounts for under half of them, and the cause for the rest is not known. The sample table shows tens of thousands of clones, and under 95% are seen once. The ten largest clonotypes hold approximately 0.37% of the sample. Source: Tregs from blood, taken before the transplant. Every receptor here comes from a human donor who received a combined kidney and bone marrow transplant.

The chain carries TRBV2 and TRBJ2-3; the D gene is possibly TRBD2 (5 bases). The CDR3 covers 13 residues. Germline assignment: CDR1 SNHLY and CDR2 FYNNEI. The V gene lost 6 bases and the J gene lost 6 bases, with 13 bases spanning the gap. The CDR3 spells CASSLLDTDTQYF. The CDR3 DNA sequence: TGTGCCAGCAGCTTACTAGATACGGATACGCAGTATTTT. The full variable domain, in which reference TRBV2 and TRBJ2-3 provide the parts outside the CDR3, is EPEVTQTPSHQVTQMGQEVILRCVPISNHLYFYWYRQILGQKVEFLVSFYNNEISEKSEIFDDQFSVERPDGSNFTLKIRSTKLEDSAMYFCASSLLDTDTQYFGPGTRLTVL.

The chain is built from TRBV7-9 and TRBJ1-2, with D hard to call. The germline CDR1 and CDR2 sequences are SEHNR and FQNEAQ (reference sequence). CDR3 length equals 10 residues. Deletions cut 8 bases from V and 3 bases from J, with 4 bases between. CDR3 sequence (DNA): TGTGCCAGCCGGGACTATGGCTACACCTTC. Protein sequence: CASRDYGYTF.

The CDR3 sequence is CAWSFRTNAGNTIYF. The DNA of the CDR3 is TGTGCCTGGAGTTTTAGGACGAATGCTGGAAACACCATATATTTT. V usage is TRBV30 and J usage is TRBJ1-3; D gene uncertain. This CDR3 is built from 15 residues. The ends were cut back, 2 bases at V and 2 bases at J, with 13 bases in the middle. Germline loops: CDR1 GTSNPN, CDR2 SVGIG (reference sequence).

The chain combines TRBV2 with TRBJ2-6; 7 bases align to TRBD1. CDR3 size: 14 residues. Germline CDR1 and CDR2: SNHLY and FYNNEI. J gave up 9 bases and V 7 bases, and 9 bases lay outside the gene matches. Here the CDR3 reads CASTPDRYDNVLTF. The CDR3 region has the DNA TGTGCCAGCACTCCGGACAGGTACGACAACGTCCTGACTTTC.

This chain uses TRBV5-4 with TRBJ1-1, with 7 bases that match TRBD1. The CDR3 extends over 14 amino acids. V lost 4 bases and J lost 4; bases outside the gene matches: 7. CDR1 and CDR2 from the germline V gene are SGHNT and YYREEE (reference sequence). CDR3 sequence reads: CASSPNRGLTEAFF. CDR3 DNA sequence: TGTGCCAGCAGCCCAAACAGGGGTCTCACTGAAGCTTTCTTT.

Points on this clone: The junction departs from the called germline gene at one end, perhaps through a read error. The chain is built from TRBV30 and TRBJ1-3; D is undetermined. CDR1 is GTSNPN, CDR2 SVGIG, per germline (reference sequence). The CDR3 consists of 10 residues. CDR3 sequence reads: CACSGNTIYF. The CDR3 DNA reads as TGTGCCTGCAGTGGAAACACCATATATTTT.

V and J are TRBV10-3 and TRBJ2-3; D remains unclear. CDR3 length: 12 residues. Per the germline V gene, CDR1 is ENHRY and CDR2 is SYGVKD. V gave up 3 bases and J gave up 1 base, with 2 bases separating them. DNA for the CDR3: TGTGCCATCAGTGACCGCACAGATACGCAGTATTTT. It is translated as CAISDRTDTQYF.

The chain's CDR3 is CASSQDSLGSRGKLFF. As DNA, the CDR3 is TGTGCCAGCAGCCAAGATAGTCTGGGGTCAAGAGGAAAACTGTTTTTT. The chain employs TRBV4-2 and TRBJ1-4; D is uncertain. V was shortened by 0 bases and J by 10 bases, with 18 bases between the two germline ends. The CDR3 length is 16 residues. Per the germline V gene, CDR1 is LGHNA and CDR2 is YNFKEQ.

The DNA of the CDR3 is TGTGCCAGCAGCCAACGACCACTAGCGGGAGGGCTACGACCCTACAATGAGCAGTTCTTC. Its protein is CASSQRPLAGGLRPYNEQFF. The chain carries TRBV4-2 and TRBJ2-1, with 13 bases matching TRBD2. Trimming took 2 bases from V and 2 from J; bases not matched to a gene: 12. Per germline, CDR1 LGHNA and CDR2 YNFKEQ. CDR3 length: 20 amino acids.

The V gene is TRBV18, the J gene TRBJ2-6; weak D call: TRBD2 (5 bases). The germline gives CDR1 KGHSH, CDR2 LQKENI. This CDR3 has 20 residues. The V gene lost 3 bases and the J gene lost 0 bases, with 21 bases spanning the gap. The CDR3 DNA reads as TGTGCCAGCTCACCCCCTCTTCGGGGAGCCACTATCTCTGGGGCCAACGTCCTGACTTTC. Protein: CASSPPLRGATISGANVLTF.

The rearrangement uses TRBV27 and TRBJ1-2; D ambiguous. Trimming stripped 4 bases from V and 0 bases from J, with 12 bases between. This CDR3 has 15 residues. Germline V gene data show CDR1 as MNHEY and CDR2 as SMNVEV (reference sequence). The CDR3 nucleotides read TGTGCCAGCAGTTCCGCCCGCAGCCCTAACTATGGCTACACCTTC. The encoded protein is CASSSARSPNYGYTF.

CDR3 DNA sequence: TGTGCCAGCAGCCGAAAGGGACCCGCCGGGGCCAACGTCCTGACTTTC. Protein: CASSRKGPAGANVLTF. The V call is TRBV7-9, the J call TRBJ2-6, with D perhaps matching TRBD1 or TRBD2 (5 bases each). The V end was cut by 5 bases, the J end by 4 bases, with 15 bases between. The CDR3 spans 16 residues. The germline V gene has CDR1 SEHNR and CDR2 FQNEAQ (reference sequence). The variable domain in full, with the rest retrieved from reference TRBV7-9 and TRBJ2-6, is DTGVSQNPRHKITKRGQNVTFRCDPISEHNRLYWYRQTLGQGPEFLTYFQNEAQLEKSRLLSDRFSAERPKGSFSTLEIQRTEQGDSAMYLCASSRKGPAGANVLTFGAGSRLTVL.

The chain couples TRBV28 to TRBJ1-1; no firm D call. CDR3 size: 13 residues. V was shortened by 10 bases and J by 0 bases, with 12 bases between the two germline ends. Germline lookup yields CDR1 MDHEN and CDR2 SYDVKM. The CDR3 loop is CATRRGMNTEAFF. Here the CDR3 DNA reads TGTGCCACCCGACGAGGTATGAACACTGAAGCTTTCTTT.

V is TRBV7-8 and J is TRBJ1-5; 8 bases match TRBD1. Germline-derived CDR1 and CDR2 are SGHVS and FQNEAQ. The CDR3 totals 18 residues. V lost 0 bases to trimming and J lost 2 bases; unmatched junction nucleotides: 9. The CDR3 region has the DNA TGTGCCAGCAGCTTAGCTACAGGGGGATTGGGGGGCAATCAGCCCCAGCATTTT. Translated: CASSLATGGLGGNQPQHF.

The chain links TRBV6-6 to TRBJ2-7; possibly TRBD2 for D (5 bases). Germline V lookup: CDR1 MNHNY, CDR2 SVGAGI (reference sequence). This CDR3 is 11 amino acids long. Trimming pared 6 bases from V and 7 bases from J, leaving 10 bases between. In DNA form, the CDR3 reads TGTGCCAGCAGCCCTAGCTTTGAGCAGTACTTC. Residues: CASSPSFEQYF.

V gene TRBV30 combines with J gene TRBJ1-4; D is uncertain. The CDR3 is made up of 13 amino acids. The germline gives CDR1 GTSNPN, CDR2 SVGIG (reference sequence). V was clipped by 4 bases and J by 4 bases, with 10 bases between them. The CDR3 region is CAWKAFNNEKLFF. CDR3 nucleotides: TGTGCCTGGAAAGCTTTTAATAATGAAAAACTGTTTTTT.

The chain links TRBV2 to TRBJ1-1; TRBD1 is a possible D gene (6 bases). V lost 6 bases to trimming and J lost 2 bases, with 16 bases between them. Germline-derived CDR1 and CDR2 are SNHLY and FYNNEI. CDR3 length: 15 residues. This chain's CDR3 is CASRTPGQSNTEAFF. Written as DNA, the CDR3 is TGTGCCAGCAGGACCCCGGGACAAAGTAACACTGAAGCTTTCTTT.

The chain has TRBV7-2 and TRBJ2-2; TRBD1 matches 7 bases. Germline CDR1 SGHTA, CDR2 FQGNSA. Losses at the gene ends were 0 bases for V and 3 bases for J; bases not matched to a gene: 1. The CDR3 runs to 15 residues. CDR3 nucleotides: TGTGCCAGCAGCTTAGCGGGGACAGACACCGGGGAGCTGTTTTTT. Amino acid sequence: CASSLAGTDTGELFF.

The CDR3 DNA sequence: TGTGCCAGCAGCTTTGGGACAGGGCGAGTTGAAAAACTGTTTTTT. This translates into CASSFGTGRVEKLFF. This chain links TRBV11-2 with TRBJ1-4; TRBD1 matches 9 bases. The CDR3 has 15 residues. Per germline, CDR1 SGHAT and CDR2 FQNNGV. V gave up 3 bases and J gave up 7 bases; unmatched junction bases: 6.

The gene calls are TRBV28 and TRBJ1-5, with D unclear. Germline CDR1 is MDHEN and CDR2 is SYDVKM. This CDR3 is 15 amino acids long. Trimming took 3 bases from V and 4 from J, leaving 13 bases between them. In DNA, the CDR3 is TGTGCCAGCAGTTTTGAGGGAAGCTGGAATCAGCCCCAGCATTTT. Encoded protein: CASSFEGSWNQPQHF.

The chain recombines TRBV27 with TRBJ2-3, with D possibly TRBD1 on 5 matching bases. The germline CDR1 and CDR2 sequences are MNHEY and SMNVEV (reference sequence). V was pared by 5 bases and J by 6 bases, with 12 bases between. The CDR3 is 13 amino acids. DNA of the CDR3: TGTGCCAGCAGTGGGGCCCACATGGATACGCAGTATTTT. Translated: CASSGAHMDTQYF.

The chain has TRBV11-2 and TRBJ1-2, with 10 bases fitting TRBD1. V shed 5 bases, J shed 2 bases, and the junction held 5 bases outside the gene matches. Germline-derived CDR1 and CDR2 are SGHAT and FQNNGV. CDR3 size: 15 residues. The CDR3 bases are TGTGCCAGCAGCCCCCGACAGGGGGCGAACTATGGCTACACCTTC. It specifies CASSPRQGANYGYTF. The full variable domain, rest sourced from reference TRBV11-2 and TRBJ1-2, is EAGVAQSPRYKIIEKRQSVAFWCNPISGHATLYWYQQILGQGPKLLIQFQNNGVVDDSQLPKDRFSAERLKGVDSTLKIQPAKLEDSAVYLCASSPRQGANYGYTFGSGTRLTVV.

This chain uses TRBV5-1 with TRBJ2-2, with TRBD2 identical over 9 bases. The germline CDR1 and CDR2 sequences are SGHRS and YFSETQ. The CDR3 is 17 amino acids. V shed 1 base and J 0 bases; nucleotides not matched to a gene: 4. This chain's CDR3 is CASSLSAGGPNTGELFF. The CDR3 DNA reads TGCGCCAGCAGCTTGTCGGCGGGAGGGCCGAACACCGGGGAGCTGTTTTTT.

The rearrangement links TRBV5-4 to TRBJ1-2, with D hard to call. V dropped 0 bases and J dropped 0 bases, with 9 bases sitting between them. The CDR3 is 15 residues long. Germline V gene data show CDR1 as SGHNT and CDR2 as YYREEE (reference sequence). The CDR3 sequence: CASSLEARTNYGYTF. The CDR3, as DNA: TGTGCCAGCAGCTTGGAAGCCAGAACTAACTATGGCTACACCTTC.

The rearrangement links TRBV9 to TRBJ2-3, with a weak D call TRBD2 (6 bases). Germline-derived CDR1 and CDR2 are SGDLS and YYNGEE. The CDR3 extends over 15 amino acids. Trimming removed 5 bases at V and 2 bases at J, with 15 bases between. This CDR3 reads CASRRSGLITDTQYF. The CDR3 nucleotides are TGTGCCAGCAGGAGATCGGGACTTATCACAGATACGCAGTATTTT.

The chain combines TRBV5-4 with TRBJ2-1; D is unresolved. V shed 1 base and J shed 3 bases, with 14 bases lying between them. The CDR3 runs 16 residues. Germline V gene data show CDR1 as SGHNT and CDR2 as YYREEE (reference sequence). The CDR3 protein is CASSLLTVRGYNEQFF. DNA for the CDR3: TGTGCCAGCAGCTTGTTAACCGTCAGAGGCTACAATGAGCAGTTCTTC.

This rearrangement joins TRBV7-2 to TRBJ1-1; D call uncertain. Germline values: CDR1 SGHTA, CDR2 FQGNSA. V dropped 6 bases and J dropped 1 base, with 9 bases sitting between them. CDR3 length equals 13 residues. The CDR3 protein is CASSPPWNTEAFF. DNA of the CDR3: TGTGCCAGCAGTCCCCCTTGGAACACTGAAGCTTTCTTT.

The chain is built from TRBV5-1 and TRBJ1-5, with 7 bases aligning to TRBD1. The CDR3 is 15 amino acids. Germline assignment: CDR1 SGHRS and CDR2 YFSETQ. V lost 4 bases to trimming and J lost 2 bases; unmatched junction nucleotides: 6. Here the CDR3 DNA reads TGCGCCAGCAGCACTACAGGGGAGGGCAATCAGCCCCAGCATTTT. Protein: CASSTTGEGNQPQHF.

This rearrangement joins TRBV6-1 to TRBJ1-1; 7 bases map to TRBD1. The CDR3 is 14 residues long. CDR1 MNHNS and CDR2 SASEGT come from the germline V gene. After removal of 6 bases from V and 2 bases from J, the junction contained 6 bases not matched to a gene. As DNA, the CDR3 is TGTGCCAGCAGCCCGGGACAGCGAAACACTGAAGCTTTCTTT. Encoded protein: CASSPGQRNTEAFF.

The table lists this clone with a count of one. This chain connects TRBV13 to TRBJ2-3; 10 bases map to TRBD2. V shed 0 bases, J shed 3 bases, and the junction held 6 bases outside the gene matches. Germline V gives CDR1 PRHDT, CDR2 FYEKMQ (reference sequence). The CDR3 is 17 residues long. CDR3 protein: CASSLGLAGVGTDTQYF. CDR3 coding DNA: TGTGCCAGCAGCTTAGGGCTAGCGGGAGTCGGGACAGATACGCAGTATTTT.

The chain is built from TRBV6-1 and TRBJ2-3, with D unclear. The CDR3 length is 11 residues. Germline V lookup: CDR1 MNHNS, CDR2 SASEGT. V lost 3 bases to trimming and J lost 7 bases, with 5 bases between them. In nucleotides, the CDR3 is TGTGCCAGCAGTGATGCGTATACGCAGTATTTT. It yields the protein CASSDAYTQYF.

In DNA, the CDR3 is TGTGCCAGCAGTTTCTCGGGACTAGCGGGAGGGCAAACAGATACGCAGTATTTT. It specifies CASSFSGLAGGQTDTQYF. V is TRBV28 and J is TRBJ2-3; 16 nucleotides align to TRBD2. CDR3 length: 18 residues. The V segment lost 3 bases and the J segment 3 bases; nucleotides outside the gene matches: 6. The germline V gene encodes CDR1 MDHEN and CDR2 SYDVKM.